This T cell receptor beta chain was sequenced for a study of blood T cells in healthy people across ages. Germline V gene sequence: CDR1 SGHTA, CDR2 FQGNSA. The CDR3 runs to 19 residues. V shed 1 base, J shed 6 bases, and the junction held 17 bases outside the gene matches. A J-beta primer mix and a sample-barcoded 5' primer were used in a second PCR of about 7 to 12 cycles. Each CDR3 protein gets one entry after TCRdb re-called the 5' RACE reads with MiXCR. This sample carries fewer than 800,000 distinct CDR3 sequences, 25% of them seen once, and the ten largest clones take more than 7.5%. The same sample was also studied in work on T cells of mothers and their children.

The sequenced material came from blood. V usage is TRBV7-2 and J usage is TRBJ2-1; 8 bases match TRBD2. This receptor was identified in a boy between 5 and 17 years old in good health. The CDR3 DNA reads TGTGCCAGCAGCTTAGGAGGGTGGCGGGAGGACCTGGGGCCCAATGAGCAGTTCTTC. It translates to CASSLGGWREDLGPNEQFF.